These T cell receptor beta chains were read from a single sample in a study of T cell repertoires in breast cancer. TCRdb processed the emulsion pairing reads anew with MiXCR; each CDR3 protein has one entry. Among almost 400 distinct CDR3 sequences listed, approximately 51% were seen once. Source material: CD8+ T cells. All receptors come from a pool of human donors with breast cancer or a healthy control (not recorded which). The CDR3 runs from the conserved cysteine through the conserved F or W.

CDR3aa: CASRLPGGMNTAAFF
v_gene: TRBV7-3
j_gene: TRBJ1-1

CDR3aa: CASSGKVGELFF
v_gene: TRBV7-6
j_gene: TRBJ2-2

CDR3aa: CASSYSVREGEQYF
v_gene: TRBV6-6
j_gene: TRBJ2-7

CDR3aa: CASSQGLAGSYEQYF
v_gene: TRBV27
j_gene: TRBJ2-7

CDR3aa: CASSFTGGYGYTF
v_gene: TRBV7-3
j_gene: TRBJ1-2

CDR3aa: CASGEGQPTPWAFF
v_gene: TRBV7-2
j_gene: TRBJ1-1

CDR3aa: CASRPLATKETQYF
v_gene: TRBV6-1
j_gene: TRBJ2-5

CDR3aa: CASSLTGGMNTEAFF
v_gene: TRBV7-3
j_gene: TRBJ1-1

CDR3aa: CASSYGLAGGPNTGELFF
v_gene: TRBV6-2/TRBV6-3
j_gene: TRBJ2-2

CDR3aa: CASSFYGVRGADTQYF
v_gene: TRBV7-6
j_gene: TRBJ2-3

CDR3aa: CASSLASGGAYEQYF
v_gene: TRBV7-2
j_gene: TRBJ2-7

CDR3aa: CASSGSGGHIQETQYF
v_gene: TRBV7-9
j_gene: TRBJ2-5

CDR3aa: CASSWVGGAGGTEAFF
v_gene: TRBV7-2
j_gene: TRBJ1-1

CDR3aa: CASRLKRDHNQQKNF
v_gene: TRBV7-9
j_gene: TRBJ1-5

CDR3aa: CASGLTGGMNNEAFF
v_gene: TRBV7-3
j_gene: TRBJ1-1

CDR3aa: CASSKRTEYEQYF
v_gene: TRBV7-2
j_gene: .

CDR3aa: CASSLAVNTGELFF
v_gene: TRBV7-6
j_gene: TRBJ2-2

CDR3aa: CASSLTGTTATYEQYF
v_gene: TRBV7-3
j_gene: TRBJ2-7

CDR3aa: CASSLAFTDTQYF
v_gene: TRBV7-2
j_gene: TRBJ2-3

CDR3aa: CASSYDRQGGMNTEAFF
v_gene: TRBV7-8
j_gene: TRBJ1-1

CDR3aa: CARRIVYSTDTQYF
v_gene: TRBV19
j_gene: TRBJ2-3

CDR3aa: CASSVGDQPQHF
v_gene: TRBV5-6
j_gene: TRBJ1-5

CDR3aa: CASNRDLPPYEQYF
v_gene: TRBV6-1
j_gene: TRBJ2-7

CDR3aa: CASTNPDGPHDEQFF
v_gene: TRBV7-2
j_gene: TRBJ2-1

CDR3aa: CASSLGDEWTDTQYF
v_gene: TRBV6-6
j_gene: TRBJ2-3

CDR3aa: CASSLSNAGQRKNTQYF
v_gene: TRBV7-6
j_gene: TRBJ2-3

CDR3aa: CASSKGQGYNEQFF
v_gene: TRBV7-2
j_gene: TRBJ2-1